A selection of T cell receptor beta chains follows, all from one sample in a study of naive and memory T cell subsets. From the UMI-ligation and nested PCR reads, TCRdb called clonotypes with MiXCR, one entry per CDR3 protein. The sample lists approximately 80,000 distinct CDR3 sequences; about 9.9% were seen once. The source material was naive CD8+ T cells from blood. Receptors originate from a human donor in good health. CDR3s include the opening cysteine and the closing phenylalanine or tryptophan. A D gene is named only where the DNA matches it firmly. A clone size is listed for some rows: how often the clone was seen (once, few, many), or a class if it is expanded.

v_gene	j_gene	d_gene	abundance	CDR3aa	CDR3nt
TRBV5-1	TRBJ2-1	NA	few	CASSLARDNEQFF	TGCGCCAGCAGCTTGGCCCGCGACAATGAGCAGTTCTTC
TRBV4-1	TRBJ1-1	NA	NA	CASSPAPMNTEAFF	TGCGCCAGCAGCCCCGCTCCCATGAACACTGAAGCTTTCTTT
TRBV7-9	TRBJ1-1	NA	many	CASSLMGAEAFF	TGTGCCAGCAGCTTGATGGGCGCTGAAGCTTTCTTT
TRBV7-7	TRBJ2-7	NA	few	CASSLASGLDSFDEQYF	TGTGCCAGCAGCTTAGCAAGCGGGTTAGACAGCTTTGACGAGCAGTACTTC
TRBV5-1	TRBJ2-7	NA	NA	CASSLAQGTGYEQYF	TGCGCCAGCAGCTTGGCCCAAGGAACTGGCTACGAGCAGTACTTC
TRBV23-1	TRBJ2-7	NA	many	CASSQSGGQSSYEQYF	TGCGCCAGCAGTCAATCGGGGGGACAGTCGTCCTACGAGCAGTACTTC
TRBV28	TRBJ2-7	TRBD1	many	CASSLTGSSYEQYF	TGTGCCAGCAGTTTGACAGGGAGCTCCTACGAGCAGTACTTC
TRBV7-9	TRBJ1-2	NA	few	CASSTQTDRYGYTF	TGTGCCAGCAGCACCCAGACAGACCGCTATGGCTACACCTTC
TRBV29-1	TRBJ2-2	NA	NA	CSVDSTNTGELFF	TGCAGCGTTGACAGTACGAACACCGGGGAGCTGTTTTTT
TRBV14	TRBJ1-4	NA	NA	CASSHRGYEKLFF	TGTGCCAGCAGCCACCGGGGTTATGAAAAACTGTTTTTT
TRBV7-6	TRBJ2-5	NA	few	CASSQDRVQETQYF	TGTGCCAGCAGCCAGGACCGCGTCCAAGAGACCCAGTACTTC
TRBV4-1	TRBJ2-1	NA	few	CASSHMGARNEQFF	TGCGCCAGCAGCCATATGGGGGCTCGCAATGAGCAGTTCTTC
TRBV6-2/TRBV6-3	TRBJ2-1	TRBD2	few	CASSNPREGGTNEQFF	TGTGCCAGCAGTAATCCCCGGGAGGGGGGAACCAATGAGCAGTTCTTC
TRBV6-1	TRBJ1-4	NA	many	CASSEGRFLANEKLFF	TGTGCCAGCAGTGAAGGGAGGTTTCTAGCTAATGAAAAACTGTTTTTT
TRBV10-2	TRBJ2-7	NA	NA	CASSAGERYF	TGCGCCAGCAGTGCGGGCGAGCGGTACTTC
TRBV2	TRBJ2-7	NA	NA	CASRGTEIGTYEQYF	TGTGCCAGCAGGGGGACGGAGATAGGAACCTACGAGCAGTACTTC
TRBV5-4	TRBJ1-6	TRBD1	NA	CASSSLGQGASPLHF	TGTGCCAGCAGCTCCCTAGGACAGGGCGCCTCACCCCTCCACTTT
TRBV29-1	TRBJ2-7	NA	many	CSVAQGMTYEQYF	TGCAGCGTTGCGCAGGGCATGACCTACGAGCAGTACTTC
TRBV6-1	TRBJ2-7	NA	NA	CASSEGQVFSYEQYF	TGTGCCAGCAGTGAAGGACAGGTGTTCTCCTACGAGCAGTACTTC
TRBV10-3	TRBJ1-2	NA	many	CAISESGPHSGYTF	TGTGCCATCAGTGAGTCTGGACCCCACAGTGGCTACACCTTC
TRBV27	TRBJ1-2	NA	few	CASSFGVLYGYTF	TGTGCCAGCAGTTTCGGCGTCCTCTATGGCTACACCTTC
TRBV6-5	TRBJ2-3	TRBD1	NA	CASSYSRTGGTDTQYF	TGTGCCAGCAGTTACTCCAGGACAGGAGGCACAGATACGCAGTATTTT
TRBV20-1	TRBJ2-7	TRBD1	many	CSAGDRSSTEQYF	TGCAGTGCCGGGGACAGAAGCAGTACCGAGCAGTACTTC
TRBV2	TRBJ2-5	NA	few	CASTLAAGTQYF	TGTGCCAGCACCTTGGCCGCGGGGACCCAGTACTTC
TRBV4-1	TRBJ2-5	NA	few	CASSHPTRQETQYF	TGCGCCAGCAGCCACCCGACTAGGCAAGAGACCCAGTACTTC
TRBV29-1	TRBJ2-7	NA	many	CSVVLWGAYEQYF	TGCAGCGTGGTACTTTGGGGAGCCTACGAGCAGTACTTC
TRBV4-3	TRBJ2-7	TRBD1	many	CASSQGTGPYEQYF	TGCGCCAGCAGCCAAGGGACAGGCCCCTACGAGCAGTACTTC